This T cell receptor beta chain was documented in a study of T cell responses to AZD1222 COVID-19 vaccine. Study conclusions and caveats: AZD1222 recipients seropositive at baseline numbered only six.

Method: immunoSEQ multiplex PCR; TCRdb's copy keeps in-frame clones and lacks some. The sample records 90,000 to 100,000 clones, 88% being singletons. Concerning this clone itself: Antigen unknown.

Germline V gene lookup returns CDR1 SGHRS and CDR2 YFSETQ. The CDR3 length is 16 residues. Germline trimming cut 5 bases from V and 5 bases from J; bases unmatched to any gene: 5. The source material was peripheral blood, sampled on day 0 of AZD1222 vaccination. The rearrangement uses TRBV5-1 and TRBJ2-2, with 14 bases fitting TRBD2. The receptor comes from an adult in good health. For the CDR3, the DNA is TGCGCCAGCAGTCGAGGACTAGCGGGAGGTACCGGGGAGCTGTTTTTT. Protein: CASSRGLAGGTGELFF. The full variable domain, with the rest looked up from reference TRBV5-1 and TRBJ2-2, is KAGVTQTPRYLIKTRGQQVTLSCSPISGHRSVSWYQQTPGQGLQFLFEYFSETQRNKGNFPGRFSGRQFSNSRSEMNVSTLELGDSALYLCASSRGLAGGTGELFFGEGSRLTVL.